The clone carrying this T cell receptor (beta chain) has more than one count but fewer than ten. TCR beta CDR3 sequences were amplified from RNA transcripts. Researchers ran a first-round RT-PCR on the TCR CDR3 using the HTBI primer set. TCRdb used MiXCR to reprocess the multiplex PCR reads, holding one entry per CDR3 protein. Among a few hundred thousand distinct CDR3 sequences listed, roughly 22% were seen once. These data belong to a study of T cells in Graves' hyperthyroidism and ophthalmopathy. CDR1 and CDR2 (germline): DFQATT, SNEGSKA (reference sequence). V was trimmed by 1 base and J by 1 base, leaving 15 bases between them. The CDR3 has 16 residues. The PBMCs were taken from less than 11 ml of fresh peripheral blood.

Sequencing used blood. The chain recombines TRBV20-1 with TRBJ2-3; D is perhaps TRBD1 (6 bases). The sequence derives from a woman in her 70s with Graves' ophthalmopathy. CDR3 loop: CSARAGQGIGTDTQYF. The CDR3 DNA follows: TGCAGTGCTAGAGCTGGCCAGGGGATAGGCACAGATACGCAGTATTTT.